Here is one T cell receptor (beta chain) with its context. This specimen belongs to a study of blood T cell repertoires in COVID-19. As for the study in general: Researchers got acute and convalescent COVID-19 samples from the United States, Italy and Spain.

TCRdb's copy holds only in-frame clones and misses some; the assay was immunoSEQ multiplex PCR. The data hold 140,000 or so clones, with about 85% observed a single time. V lost 3 bases to trimming and J lost 4 bases; unmatched junction nucleotides: 9. Looked up from germline, CDR1 is SGHKS and CDR2 is YYEKEE (reference sequence). This CDR3 region has 15 residues. The sample consisted of peripheral blood. The source of this sequence is a human donor with COVID-19, enrolled during active disease. The donor label of this sample is uncertain. The V call is TRBV5-5, the J call TRBJ1-2, with 7 bases lining up with TRBD1. The CDR3 here is CASSSRQTGSYGYTF. The DNA for the CDR3 is TGTGCCAGCAGCTCGCGGCAGACAGGGTCCTATGGCTACACCTTC.